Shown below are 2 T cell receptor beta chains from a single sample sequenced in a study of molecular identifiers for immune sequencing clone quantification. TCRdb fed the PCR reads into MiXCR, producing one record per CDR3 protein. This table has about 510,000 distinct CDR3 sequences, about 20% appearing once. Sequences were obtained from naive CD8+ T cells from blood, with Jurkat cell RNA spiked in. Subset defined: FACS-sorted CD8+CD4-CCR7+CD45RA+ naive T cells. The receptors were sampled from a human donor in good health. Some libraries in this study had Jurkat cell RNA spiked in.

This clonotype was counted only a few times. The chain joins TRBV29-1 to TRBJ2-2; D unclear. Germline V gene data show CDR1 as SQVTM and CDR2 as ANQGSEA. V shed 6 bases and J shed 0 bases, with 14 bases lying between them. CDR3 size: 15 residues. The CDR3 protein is CSVRLADPNTGELFF. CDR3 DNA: TGCAGCGTAAGGCTCGCGGACCCGAACACCGGGGAGCTGTTTTTT.

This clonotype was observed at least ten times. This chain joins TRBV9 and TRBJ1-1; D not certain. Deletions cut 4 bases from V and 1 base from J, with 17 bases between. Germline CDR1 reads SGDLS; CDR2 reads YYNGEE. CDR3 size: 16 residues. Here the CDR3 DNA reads TGTGCCAGCAGCTCCCCTCATGGGATCCAGAACACTGAAGCTTTCTTT. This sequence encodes CASSSPHGIQNTEAFF.